Following are 9 T cell receptor beta chains from one sample sequenced in a study of blood T cell repertoires in COVID-19. The method was immunoSEQ multiplex PCR; TCRdb's version includes in-frame clones alone and lacks a portion of them. Of about 200,000 clones in the sample, 82% were seen once. The specimen was peripheral blood. These receptors were collected from a woman between 35 and 50 years old with acute or convalescent COVID-19.

The rearrangement uses TRBV2 and TRBJ1-1; TRBD1 aligns across 10 bases. The CDR3 consists of 14 residues. Looked up from germline, CDR1 is SNHLY and CDR2 is FYNNEI. Germline trimming cut 6 bases from V and 7 bases from J; bases unmatched to any gene: 8. The chain's CDR3 is CASSRTGGGNEAFF. The DNA for the CDR3 is TGTGCCAGCAGCCGGACAGGGGGTGGGAATGAAGCTTTCTTT.

This sequence joins TRBV9 and TRBJ2-5; D is possibly TRBD2 (5 bases). This CDR3 region has 16 residues. Trimming took off 4 bases at V and 2 bases at J, with 18 bases between the two ends. The germline V gene encodes CDR1 SGDLS and CDR2 YYNGEE. Here the CDR3 DNA reads TGTGCCAGCAGCCCTAGGACGCAGCGGAATCAAGAGACCCAGTACTTC. It translates to CASSPRTQRNQETQYF.

The chain recombines TRBV2 with TRBJ1-4; D gene unclear. CDR3 length equals 16 residues. V lost 1 base and J 7 bases, leaving 16 bases between the germline ends. The germline gives CDR1 SNHLY, CDR2 FYNNEI. The DNA of the CDR3 is TGTGCCAGCAGTGAAGGACTCCTTCCCAAGAGTGAAAAACTGTTTTTT. Translated, it gives CASSEGLLPKSEKLFF.

The chain has TRBV5-1 and TRBJ2-7; the D gene is possibly TRBD2 (6 bases). The ends were cut back, 1 base at V and 4 bases at J, with 12 bases in the middle. CDR1 and CDR2 (germline): SGHRS, YFSETQ. This CDR3 region has 14 residues. Here the CDR3 reads CASSLLGSLYEQYF. DNA of the CDR3: TGCGCCAGCAGCTTGCTCGGGAGTTTGTACGAGCAGTACTTC.

The chain is built from TRBV12-5 and TRBJ2-1; tentative D call: TRBD2 (5 bases). Between the trimmed V and J ends, which lost 5 bases and 2 bases, there was a span of 10 bases. CDR1 is LGHNT and CDR2 is FRNRAP in the germline V gene. CDR3 length: 14 amino acids. Here the CDR3 reads CASGAAGPYNEQFF. The CDR3 DNA is TGTGCTAGTGGTGCGGCGGGTCCCTACAATGAGCAGTTCTTC. Variable domain in full (rest from reference TRBV12-5 and TRBJ2-1): DARVTQTPRHKVTEMGQEVTMRCQPILGHNTVFWYRQTMMQGLELLAYFRNRAPLDDSGMPKDRFSAEMPDATLATLKIQPSEPRDSAVYFCASGAAGPYNEQFFGPGTRLTVL.

The rearrangement links TRBV14 to TRBJ2-2; 7 bases match TRBD1. Germline values: CDR1 SGHDN, CDR2 FVKESK. This CDR3 spans 15 amino acids. V gave up 4 bases and J gave up 6 bases; unmatched junction bases: 8. This chain's CDR3 is CASSRKQGLPGELFF. CDR3 nucleotide sequence: TGTGCCAGCAGCCGGAAACAGGGGTTGCCCGGGGAGCTGTTTTTT.

This clone was counted a single time. V is TRBV4-3 and J is TRBJ2-7, with D maybe TRBD2 (5 bases). Per the germline V gene, CDR1 is LGHNA and CDR2 is YSLEER. V was shortened by 1 base and J by 2 bases, with 12 bases between the two germline ends. The CDR3 is 15 residues long. The CDR3 DNA follows: TGCGCCAGCAGCCAAGCCGGGGTTGGGCCCTACGAGCAGTACTTC. This translates into CASSQAGVGPYEQYF.

The V gene is TRBV4-3, the J gene TRBJ1-4; 8 bases align to TRBD1. In germline, CDR1 is LGHNA, CDR2 YSLEER. The CDR3 has 16 residues. With V trimmed by 1 base and J by 5 bases, 6 bases remained unmatched. Written as DNA, the CDR3 is TGCGCCAGCAGCCAAGGCAACAGGGGGGGGAATGAAAAACTGTTTTTT. Its protein is CASSQGNRGGNEKLFF.

The chain uses TRBV12-2 and TRBJ1-6. TRBV12-2 is labeled a pseudogene. CDR3 length equals 16 residues. CDR3 sequence reads: CASRLTWSSYNSPLHF. In nucleotides, the CDR3 is TGTGCAAGTCGTTTGACGTGGAGCTCCTATAATTCACCCCTCCACTTT.